This TCR beta chain was documented in a study of blood T cell repertoires in COVID-19. Across the whole study: There were acute and convalescent COVID-19 samples, and they came from the United States, Italy and Spain.

This table comes from immunoSEQ multiplex PCR, and its TCRdb copy is limited to in-frame clones, with some not included. The sample includes about 36,000 clones, approximately 80% of them seen just once. V lost 2 bases, J lost 4 bases, and 13 bases lay in between. Germline-derived CDR1 and CDR2 are SGDLS and YYNGEE. This CDR3 spans 16 amino acids. This clone was recorded only once. This receptor was obtained from a human donor in a cohort sampled during active or convalescent COVID-19. The donor label of this sample is uncertain. This sequence joins TRBV9 and TRBJ1-6; tentative D call: TRBD1 (5 bases). Sequencing was carried out using peripheral blood. The CDR3 loop reads CASSVSDSVYNSPLHF. The CDR3 bases are TGTGCCAGCAGCGTTTCTGACAGCGTGTATAATTCACCCCTCCACTTT.